A selection of T cell receptor beta chains follows, all from one sample in a study of blood T cell repertoires in COVID-19. Assay: immunoSEQ multiplex PCR; the TCRdb copy retains only in-frame clones and omits some. The table shows 200,000 or so clones, with approximately 84% occurring only once. Source material: peripheral blood. These TCRs come from a woman aged 70 to 79 with active or convalescent COVID-19. CDR3s include the opening cysteine and the closing phenylalanine or tryptophan. The D gene is left open where the match is weak. Not all rows give a size; the values are once, few, many and, for expanded clones, a class.

clone_size d_call j_call v_call cdr3_nt cdr3_aa
few TRBD1 TRBJ1-4 TRBV6-6 TGTGCCAGCAGCCGGGACAGCGCTGGTGAAAAACTGTTTTTT CASSRDSAGEKLFF
. TRBD1 TRBJ1-1 TRBV5-1 TGCGCCAGCAGCTTGAGACAGGGGGGTGGGAACACTGAAGCTTTCTTT CASSLRQGGGNTEAFF
. TRBD1 TRBJ1-2 TRBV5-1 TGCGCCAGCAGCCGAGGGGGGACAGGGAGGGCTCAGGATGGCTACACCTTC CASSRGGTGRAQDGYTF
. . TRBJ2-7 TRBV2 TGTGCCACCACGGGGGGCCTCGGCGAGCAGTACTTC CATTGGLGEQYF
. TRBD1 TRBJ2-7 TRBV19 TGTGCCAGTAGTCCTTATACAGGGGGCGAATACGAGCAGTACTTC CASSPYTGGEYEQYF
. TRBD1 TRBJ1-2 TRBV5-1 TGCGCCAGCAGCTTGGGACAGGGGTCTAACTATGGCTACACCTTC CASSLGQGSNYGYTF
. . TRBJ1-1 TRBV6-5 TGTGCCAGCAGTTACTCAAGGGGAAAGAACACTGAAGCTTTCTTT CASSYSRGKNTEAFF
once . TRBJ1-2 TRBV12-3/TRBV12-4 TGTGCCAGCAGTTTAAACACAGCAGGCGGCTACACCTTC CASSLNTAGGYTF
. TRBD1 TRBJ1-5 TRBV19 TGTGCCAGTAGTCGAACAGGGGGCCACCAGCCCCAGCATTTT CASSRTGGHQPQHF
. TRBD1 TRBJ2-5 TRBV7-3 TGTGCCAGCAGCCCCGGCGAGGGGGCGCGAGGAGAGACCCAGTACTTC CASSPGEGARGETQYF
. TRBD2 TRBJ2-3 TRBV18 TGTGCCAGCTCGCGGGGACTAGCGGAGACAGATACGCAGTATTTT CASSRGLAETDTQYF
few TRBD1 TRBJ2-7 TRBV7-9 TGTGCCAGCAGCCGGGGACAGGTTGGGTACGAGCAGTACTTC CASSRGQVGYEQYF
. . TRBJ1-6 TRBV2 TGTGCCAGCACGCGGAGGGTGGATTCACCCCTCCACTTT CASTRRVDSPLHF
few TRBD2 TRBJ2-1 TRBV5-4 TGTGCCAGCAGCTTGGGACTAGCGGGAGCCTACAATGAGCAGTTCTTC CASSLGLAGAYNEQFF
. . TRBJ2-2 TRBV6-5 TGTGCCAGCAGGGCAGGATTGAACACCGGGGAGCTGTTTTTT CASRAGLNTGELFF
. . TRBJ1-3 TRBV21-1 TGTACGACAGGGGAAGGAAACACCATATATTTT CTTGEGNTIYF
many . TRBJ2-2 TRBV20-1 TGCAGTGCACAGTCTGTCGGGGAGCTGTTTTTT CSAQSVGELFF
once . TRBJ2-7 TRBV6-1 TGTGCCAGCAGTGAAAAACGCGGGACAGTGTCCTCCTACGAGCAGTACTTC CASSEKRGTVSSYEQYF
. TRBD1 TRBJ1-2 TRBV29-1 TGCAGCGTTGGAGACAGGGGGCTCGGCTACACCTTC CSVGDRGLGYTF
. TRBD1 TRBJ1-2 TRBV2 TGTGCCAGCAGTGAAGAGAACAGGGGGAGCTACACCTTC CASSEENRGSYTF
few . TRBJ1-2 TRBV27 TGTGCCAGCAGTAGTACAGGGCGCGGTGGCTACACCTTC CASSSTGRGGYTF
. . TRBJ2-7 TRBV4-2 TGTGCCAGCAGCCAAGGCGCAGGTTTATCCTACGAGCAGTACTTC CASSQGAGLSYEQYF
. . TRBJ2-2 TRBV11-2 TGTGCCACCCGAAGGACTCAAAACACCGGGGAGCTGTTTTTT CATRRTQNTGELFF
. . TRBJ1-6 TRBV19 TGTGCCAGTAGCCACGGGAAAAATAATTCACCCCTCCACTTT CASSHGKNNSPLHF
. . TRBJ2-3 TRBV19 TGTGCCAGTAGTATAAGACAAACAGATACGCAGTATTTT CASSIRQTDTQYF
. . TRBJ1-5 TRBV6-6 TGTGCCAGCCGGACAGAAAATCAGCCCCAGCATTTT CASRTENQPQHF
once TRBD1 TRBJ1-4 TRBV6-5 TGTGCCAGCAGGGGACAGGGGGCGGGTGAAAAACTGTTTTTT CASRGQGAGEKLFF
few . TRBJ2-2 TRBV19 TGTGCCAGTAGTATAGGACGGGTGTCCGGGGAGCTGTTTTTT CASSIGRVSGELFF
once TRBD2 TRBJ2-5 TRBV30 TGTGCCTGGAGTGGTAGCGGGAGGCAAGAGACCCAGTACTTC CAWSGSGRQETQYF
. TRBD1 TRBJ2-7 TRBV27 TGTGCCAGCAGTCGGACCAGACAGGGATCCTACGAGCAGTACTTC CASSRTRQGSYEQYF
. TRBD1 TRBJ2-2 TRBV24-1 TGTGCCACCAGTGATGGTGGGACAGGGATCGGGGAGCTGTTTTTT CATSDGGTGIGELFF
. TRBD1 TRBJ2-1 TRBV9 TGTGCCAGCAGCCCACGGGACAGCTACAATGAGCAGTTCTTC CASSPRDSYNEQFF
. TRBD2 TRBJ2-7 TRBV2 TGTGCCAGCAGTGTTGGGGGGGGGTACGAGCAGTACTTC CASSVGGGYEQYF
. TRBD2 TRBJ2-7 TRBV19 TGTGCCAGTAGTACCCTCCCCGGTCCGGGGTTGGCTAGCGGGATACAGTACTTC CASSTLPGPGLASGIQYF
. TRBD1 TRBJ2-5 TRBV5-1 TGCGCCAGCAGCTTGGGGGACAGGGATCCAGAGACCCAGTACTTC CASSLGDRDPETQYF
. . TRBJ2-5 TRBV29-1 TGCAGCGTTGCAACCCGACCCTTGGGCGCCTATTATCAAGAGACCCAGTACTTC CSVATRPLGAYYQETQYF
. TRBD1 TRBJ2-7 TRBV10-3 TGTGCCATCAGTCGACAGGGGCCCCTGTACGAGCAGTACTTC CAISRQGPLYEQYF